Listed below are T cell receptor beta chains from one sample, sequenced in a study of cytomegalovirus exposure and HLA in healthy donors. The assay was immunoSEQ multiplex PCR, and TCRdb's table has in-frame clones only and misses some. Reported are some 110,000 clones; the ten largest clones contain roughly 2.5%. The sequencing sample was made of PBMCs. These TCRs come from a man aged 25 to 40 in good health and CMV-seronegative. CDR3s include the opening cysteine and the closing phenylalanine or tryptophan. Fields, in order: V gene, D gene, J gene, CDR3 DNA, CDR3 protein. A D gene is named only where the DNA matches it firmly.

TRBV29-1	.	TRBJ2-7	TGCAGCGTCGGGGCGGGATCTTACGAGCAGTACTTC	CSVGAGSYEQYF
TRBV7-3	.	TRBJ2-3	TGTGCCAGCAGCCTCAGGGCTAGCACAGATACGCAGTATTTT	CASSLRASTDTQYF
TRBV7-6	.	TRBJ2-7	TGTGCCAGCAGCTTAGGTCAGGAAGTCGTCTACGAGCAGTACTTC	CASSLGQEVVYEQYF
TRBV7-9	.	TRBJ2-3	TGTGCCAGCAGCTTAGCGGGGACTTCTAGCACAGATACGCAGTATTTT	CASSLAGTSSTDTQYF
TRBV7-6	TRBD2	TRBJ2-7	TGTGCCAGCAGCGCGCGGGAGGCCTACGAGCAGTACTTC	CASSAREAYEQYF
TRBV30	.	TRBJ2-1	TGTGCCTGGAGTGTGGGGACTCTTACCTCCTACAATGAGCAGTTCTTC	CAWSVGTLTSYNEQFF
TRBV30	TRBD1	TRBJ1-3	TGTGCCTGGAGTCGATTCTACAGGGGTGGAAACACCATATATTTT	CAWSRFYRGGNTIYF
TRBV5-6	.	TRBJ2-6	TGTGCCAGCAGCTTGTGGGCGGGCCTCCCTGGAAGTGGGGCCAACGTCCTGACTTTC	CASSLWAGLPGSGANVLTF
TRBV2	.	TRBJ2-5	TGTGCCAGCAGTGAAGCGGAAGGTTGGGGCTCGGGCGAGACCCAGTACTTC	CASSEAEGWGSGETQYF
TRBV5-6	.	TRBJ1-2	TGTGCCAGCAGCCGGGGACAACCTGCCCTCTATGGCTACACCTTC	CASSRGQPALYGYTF
TRBV25-1	.	TRBJ1-5	TGTGCCAGCAGTCCTAGGGGTCTCAATCAGCCCCAGCATTTT	CASSPRGLNQPQHF
TRBV28	TRBD1	TRBJ1-1	TGTGCCAGCAGTTCAACTGACAGGGACACTGAAGCTTTCTTT	CASSSTDRDTEAFF
TRBV19	.	TRBJ1-5	TGTGCCAGCCCCATGGTAGGAGAGCCCCAGCATTTT	CASPMVGEPQHF
TRBV6-5	TRBD1	TRBJ2-5	TGTGCCAGCAGTTACACAGGGGGCGTGGGGGAGACCCAGTACTTC	CASSYTGGVGETQYF
TRBV6-4	.	TRBJ1-5	TGTGCCAGCAGTGAGGAAACGGCAGGGTGGAATCAGCCCCAGCATTTT	CASSEETAGWNQPQHF
TRBV5-4	.	TRBJ1-4	TGTGCCAGCAGCTTACGGGGTAATGAAAAACTGTTTTTT	CASSLRGNEKLFF
TRBV7-8	.	TRBJ1-5	TGTGCCAGCAGCTTAGGGGTTCGGGGAAGCAATCAGCCCCAGCATTTT	CASSLGVRGSNQPQHF
TRBV5-1	TRBD1	TRBJ1-2	TGCGCCAGCAGAGTCGGACAGGGGGCGGAGGGCTACACCTTC	CASRVGQGAEGYTF
TRBV18	.	TRBJ2-5	TGTGCCAGCTCACTAGACTTCGAAGAGACCCAGTACTTC	CASSLDFEETQYF
TRBV7-9	TRBD2	TRBJ2-5	TGTGCCAGCAGCTCGGGGGGAGGGAGTCGAGAGACCCAGTACTTC	CASSSGGGSRETQYF
TRBV5-1	TRBD1	TRBJ2-2	TGCGCCAGCAGCCTTCGGACAGGACCCGGGGAGCTGTTTTTT	CASSLRTGPGELFF
TRBV27	TRBD1	TRBJ1-4	TGTGCCAGCAGTGCAGGGACAGGAGGTGAAAAACTGTTTTTT	CASSAGTGGEKLFF
TRBV6-5	.	TRBJ2-1	TGTGCCAGCAGTTACGGACAAAGCTCCTACAATGAGCAGTTCTTC	CASSYGQSSYNEQFF
TRBV6-5	.	TRBJ1-5	TGTGCCAGCAGTTACTCTTACAGGGATGGTCAGCCCCAGCATTTT	CASSYSYRDGQPQHF
TRBV10-3	TRBD2	TRBJ2-2	TGTGCCATCAGTGATCCGACTAGCGGGAGGGCCGGGGAGCTGTTTTTT	CAISDPTSGRAGELFF
TRBV4-1	TRBD2	TRBJ2-1	TGCGCCAGCAGCCGGGGACTAGCGGGAGTTGGGGGCTACAATGAGCAGTTCTTC	CASSRGLAGVGGYNEQFF
TRBV19	.	TRBJ2-6	TGTGCCAGTCGAATAGCGGAGGACGGCTCTGGGGCCAACGTCCTGACTTTC	CASRIAEDGSGANVLTF
TRBV19	.	TRBJ1-2	TGTGCCAGTACCACGACAGCCGGCGGCTACACCTTC	CASTTTAGGYTF
TRBV27	TRBD2	TRBJ2-7	TGTGCCAGCAGTAAGACTAGCACTGGCGCCAACGAGCAGTACTTC	CASSKTSTGANEQYF
TRBV4-1	TRBD2	TRBJ2-3	TGCGCCAGCAGCCATACTAGCGGGGGCACAGATACGCAGTATTTT	CASSHTSGGTDTQYF
TRBV6-1	TRBD2	TRBJ2-1	TGTGCCAGCAGTGAGCTAGCGGGAGAAGGGGTTTACAATGAGCAGTTCTTC	CASSELAGEGVYNEQFF
TRBV18	.	TRBJ2-3	TGTGCCAGCTCCCCCCGACCCCAAGAGGGAGATACGCAGTATTTT	CASSPRPQEGDTQYF
TRBV11-3	.	TRBJ2-4	TGTGCCAGCAGCATTAACACCTACCCGGACAGCCCCCCAGTTTTC	CASSINTYPDSPPVF
TRBV4-2	TRBD2	TRBJ2-1	TGTGCCAGCAGCCAAGAGACTAGCGGATACAATGAGCAGTTCTTC	CASSQETSGYNEQFF
TRBV7-9	.	TRBJ1-6	TGTGCCAGCAGCTTGGCGGTTATTAATTCACCCCTCCACTTT	CASSLAVINSPLHF
TRBV7-9	.	TRBJ2-7	TGTGCCAGCAGCGGACGGGACAAAGACTACGAGCAGTACTTC	CASSGRDKDYEQYF
TRBV7-2	.	TRBJ2-1	TGTGCCAGCAGCTTAGCGTGGCTAGCTGGCAATGAGCAGTTCTTC	CASSLAWLAGNEQFF
TRBV29-1	.	TRBJ2-7	TGCAGCGGTACACCCGGGGAGCTCGGCGAGCAGTACTTC	CSGTPGELGEQYF
TRBV4-1	.	TRBJ2-7	TGCGCCAGCAGCCCGGGACTTAGAGAGCAACGGAGCTCCTACGAGCAGTACTTC	CASSPGLREQRSSYEQYF
TRBV5-1	.	TRBJ2-2	TGCGCCAGCAGCTTGGGCCGCTATGACGGGGAGCTGTTTTTT	CASSLGRYDGELFF
TRBV19	.	TRBJ1-5	TGTGCCAGTAGACCTAAGGGAGAGGGCAATCAGCCCCAGCATTTT	CASRPKGEGNQPQHF
TRBV5-1	TRBD2	TRBJ2-7	TGCGCCAGCGGACTAGCGGGGGAATACGAGCAGTACTTC	CASGLAGEYEQYF
TRBV5-4	.	TRBJ2-3	TGTGCCAGTCTAGACCATAGCACAGATACGCAGTATTTT	CASLDHSTDTQYF
TRBV7-2	TRBD1	TRBJ1-1	TGTGCCAGCAGCCCGTGGACAGGGCGGAACACTGAAGCTTTCTTT	CASSPWTGRNTEAFF
TRBV19	TRBD2	TRBJ2-2	TGTGCCAGTAGTATAGACTCCTATAGCGGGAGTAATAATGGCGGGGAGCTGTTTTTT	CASSIDSYSGSNNGGELFF
TRBV30	TRBD2	TRBJ2-3	TGTGCCTGGAGTATACTAGCGGGAGTCGCAGATACGCAGTATTTT	CAWSILAGVADTQYF
TRBV7-9	TRBD2	TRBJ2-7	TGTGCCAGCAGCTGGGTGGCGGGAGGACCCGAGCAGTACTTC	CASSWVAGGPEQYF
TRBV19	TRBD1	TRBJ2-1	TGTGCCAGTAGTATGGCCCCAGGGGGTAATGAGCAGTTCTTC	CASSMAPGGNEQFF
TRBV6-6	.	TRBJ1-1	TGTGCCAGCGAAACGAGGGGGGGTACCACTGAAGCTTTCTTT	CASETRGGTTEAFF
TRBV30	TRBD2	TRBJ2-5	TGTGCCTGGAGGCTAGCGGGGACCCAAGAGACCCAGTACTTC	CAWRLAGTQETQYF
TRBV6-6	TRBD1	TRBJ1-5	TGTGCCAGCACCCGAGAGGGGACAGGAGATCAGCCCCAGCATTTT	CASTREGTGDQPQHF
TRBV27	TRBD2	TRBJ2-1	TGTGCCAGCAGTATCATCTCGCTAGCGGGAGGGGTTTACAATGAGCAGTTCTTC	CASSIISLAGGVYNEQFF
TRBV4-3	TRBD1	TRBJ1-2	TGCGCCAGCAGCCAAGATAGAACAGGGGAGTACTATGGCTACACCTTC	CASSQDRTGEYYGYTF
TRBV4-3	TRBD2	TRBJ2-1	TGCGCCAGCAGCCGGGCAGCGGGAAACTCCTACAATGAGCAGTTCTTC	CASSRAAGNSYNEQFF
TRBV14	TRBD1	TRBJ1-2	TGTGCCAGCAGCCCCTGGGGACAGGCTGCCTCTGGGGATGGCTACACCTTC	CASSPWGQAASGDGYTF